This TCR beta chain appears in the sequencing data of a study of blood T cell dynamics during melanoma immunotherapy (dated by TCRdb to 2020 to 2021). Background for the entire study: Patients with metastatic melanoma were treated with first-line pembrolizumab or nivolumab plus ipilimumab as standard of care in the United Kingdom. To find early correlates of response, peripheral T cell receptor repertoires were profiled in metastatic melanoma patients before and after one cycle of checkpoint inhibitor therapy. A training cohort was formed from consecutive patients, and a further independent group of patients from the same centre was pooled into an external validation set.

A fixed 350 ng of DNA was loaded for every bulk PBMC sample. The immunoSEQ TCRb Assay kit was used according to manufacturer instructions to amplify TCR beta CDR3 sequences from genomic DNA. The KAPA Library Quantification Kit for Illumina platforms was used to quantify pooled libraries by qPCR. Pooled libraries were clustered at about 0.55-1.2 pM and sequenced on an Illumina NextSeq 500. Under the source paper's analysis protocol: The TCR data were analyzed using immunoSEQ ANALYZER and the R LymphoSeq package. A rearrangement efficiency score was calculated as productive divided by the sum of productive and non-productive CDR3 sequences. Within each patient, timepoints were compared pairwise for clonality, measured with the Gini coefficient, and for diversity, measured with the Renyi index at alpha=1. In LymphoSeq, clonal relatedness was computed using an edit distance of 3, and repertoire similarity was computed using the Bhattacharyya coefficient. To classify response, a linear discriminant analysis based on week-3 changes in clonality and diversity was built using the R MASS and caret packages. Held by TCRdb, this immuneACCESS table contains in-frame sequences only and omits some clones. Under half of the omission traces to an unresolved V gene where checked; the cause of the rest is unknown. From that table come the V and J calls and clone size; the DNA was used to work out D and trimming. This sample is represented by about 6,000 clones; around 77% of them were singletons. Together, the top ten hold roughly a third of the sample.

The paper's findings and limits, for the study overall: The study could not determine whether the T cell clones driving repertoire changes were melanoma-specific or reflected general immune activation. The relatively small sample size was acknowledged as potentially limiting generalization of the results. Unlike progressors, patients who went on to achieve disease control showed a bifurcated reorganization of the PBMC repertoire at W3, with either increased clonality or increased diversity.

V is shortened by 8 bases, J by 7 bases, and the region joining them spans 12 bases. The germline V gene (reference sequence) supplies CDR1 WNHNN and CDR2 SYGVQD. The CDR3 contains 12 residues, cysteine and phenylalanine counted. The only DNA kept is the CDR3, 36 bases in frame from the first base. A word on this clone: It has no known antigen specificity. Base qualities were left out, and no much larger clone turns up one base away.

Reading the label with the study, this specimen's time point is: week 3, after first cycle of checkpoint inhibitor. Blood samples were collected before treatment (T0) and at week 3 (W3), after the first cycle of checkpoint blockade. Except for a couple of patients with rapid clinical progression, response was assessed 12 weeks after the first infusion by RECIST 1.1; disease control meant complete response, partial response or stable disease. Patients were not eligible if they had prior systemic cancer treatment, concomitant immunosuppressant therapy or synchronous other active malignancies. Bulk PBMC and plasma cell-free DNA were both sequenced for TCR beta so that circulating cells and T cell turnover could be tracked. Lymphoprep and SepMate tubes were used to isolate PBMC from blood, and red cell lysis was then performed. DNA from PBMC and sorted T cell subsets was extracted with QIAamp DNA Blood Mini kits.

The sequence joins TRBV10-1 to TRBJ2-1, with TRBD2 perhaps the D gene, on 7 matching bases. The sample in question was blood, obtained from a patient treated with checkpoint blockade. The TCR originated in a human donor with melanoma. CDR3 region: CASGGAQNEQFF. In nucleotides, the sequence is TGCGCCAGCGGGGGGGCCCAGAATGAGCAGTTCTTC.